Listed here are 7 T cell receptor beta chains from one sample, sequenced in a study of blood T cell repertoires in COVID-19. Repertoires were generated with immunoSEQ multiplex PCR, while TCRdb's copy carries only in-frame clones and drops some. The table has approximately 52,000 clones, approximately 92% seen once. Sequenced input: peripheral blood. Receptor source: a man aged 50 or older with active COVID-19.

This clone was observed once. The chain has TRBV18 and TRBJ2-1, with 8 bases lining up with TRBD1. Trimming at V came to 6 bases and at J to 9 bases, leaving 10 bases not matched to a gene. This CDR3 contains 14 residues. The germline V gene has CDR1 KGHSH and CDR2 LQKENI. CDR3 sequence reads: CASSIGQGWGEQFF. Written as DNA, the CDR3 is TGTGCCAGCTCCATAGGACAGGGATGGGGTGAGCAGTTCTTC. The complete variable domain, with remaining parts taken from reference TRBV18 and TRBJ2-1, reads NAGVMQNPRHLVRRRGQEARLRCSPMKGHSHVYWYRQLPEEGLKFMVYLQKENIIDESGMPKERFSAEFPKEGPSILRIQQVVRGDSAAYFCASSIGQGWGEQFFGPGTRLTVL.

The chain carries TRBV28 and TRBJ1-3; D perhaps matches TRBD1 (6 bases). This CDR3 is 16 amino acids long. Trimming removed 2 bases from V and 8 bases from J, with 19 bases in between. Germline-derived CDR1 and CDR2 are MDHEN and SYDVKM. CDR3 sequence: CASSLTGGALGDTIYF. The CDR3 DNA reads TGTGCCAGCAGTTTAACGGGGGGGGCTCTCGGAGACACCATATATTTT.

The chain links TRBV10-1 to TRBJ2-3; 7 nucleotides line up with TRBD1. V was pared by 2 bases and J by 5 bases, with 4 bases of the junction left unmatched. CDR1 and CDR2 from the germline V gene are WNHNN and SYGVQD (reference sequence). CDR3 length: 14 amino acids. This chain's CDR3 is CASSEGTAVDTQYF. CDR3 sequence (DNA): TGCGCCAGCAGTGAGGGGACAGCGGTAGATACGCAGTATTTT.

This clone was counted once. Relative to the germline gene, one junction end is altered; a read error may explain this. V gene TRBV7-2 combines with J gene TRBJ2-2; tentative D call: TRBD1 (6 bases). CDR1 is SGHTA, CDR2 FQGNSA, per germline. The length of the CDR3 is 16 residues. CDR3 residues: CASSLLGGANAGELFF. The CDR3 nucleotides read TGTGCCAGCAGCCTCCTTGGGGGCGCGAACGCCGGGGAGCTGTTTTTT.

The gene calls are TRBV19 and TRBJ2-2; 8 nucleotides align to TRBD2. Germline V gene sequence: CDR1 LNHDA, CDR2 SQIVND (reference sequence). The length of the CDR3 is 16 residues. V shed 5 bases and J 3 bases; nucleotides not matched to a gene: 8. The CDR3 region is CASSQPSGRYTGELFF. CDR3 DNA sequence: TGTGCCAGTAGTCAACCTAGCGGGCGGTACACCGGGGAGCTGTTTTTT.

The rearrangement links TRBV19 to TRBJ1-6; 7 bases agree with TRBD1. The ends lost 3 bases at V and 5 bases at J; junction bases unmatched: 7. The CDR3 has 16 amino acids. The germline V gene has CDR1 LNHDA and CDR2 SQIVND (reference sequence). The DNA for the CDR3 is TGTGCCAGTAGTATGGCGGGACAGAAAGATAATTCACCCCTCCACTTT. It codes for CASSMAGQKDNSPLHF.

This chain connects TRBV29-1 to TRBJ2-3; 11 nucleotides align to TRBD1. Trimming took 4 bases from V and 3 from J; bases not matched to a gene: 9. There are 16 residues in the CDR3. Germline V gene sequence: CDR1 SQVTM, CDR2 ANQGSEA. The CDR3 DNA sequence: TGCAGCGTTGCCCAAGGCCGGGACAGGGGGACAGATACGCAGTATTTT. This gives the protein CSVAQGRDRGTDTQYF.